This T cell receptor beta chain was retrieved from a study of cytomegalovirus exposure and HLA in healthy donors. Primers: 60 Vbeta forward and 13 Jbeta reverse. Using immunoSEQ multiplex PCR, the repertoire was profiled, and TCRdb retains in-frame clones only, with some absent. Among approximately 120,000 clones listed, roughly 63% were seen once. Germline CDR1 is SGHDT and CDR2 is YYEEEE. This CDR3 comprises 18 residues. V shed 4 bases and J shed 1 base, with 23 bases lying between them. The chain uses TRBV5-6 and TRBJ1-2; the D gene is possibly TRBD1 (5 bases). Sequencing was performed on PBMCs. The TCR sequence derives from a woman in her 70s in good health and CMV-seropositive. DNA for the CDR3: TGTGCCAGCAGCCTACTAGCAATGAGAGCAGGGCTTAACTATGGCTACACCTTC. Encoded protein: CASSLLAMRAGLNYGYTF.